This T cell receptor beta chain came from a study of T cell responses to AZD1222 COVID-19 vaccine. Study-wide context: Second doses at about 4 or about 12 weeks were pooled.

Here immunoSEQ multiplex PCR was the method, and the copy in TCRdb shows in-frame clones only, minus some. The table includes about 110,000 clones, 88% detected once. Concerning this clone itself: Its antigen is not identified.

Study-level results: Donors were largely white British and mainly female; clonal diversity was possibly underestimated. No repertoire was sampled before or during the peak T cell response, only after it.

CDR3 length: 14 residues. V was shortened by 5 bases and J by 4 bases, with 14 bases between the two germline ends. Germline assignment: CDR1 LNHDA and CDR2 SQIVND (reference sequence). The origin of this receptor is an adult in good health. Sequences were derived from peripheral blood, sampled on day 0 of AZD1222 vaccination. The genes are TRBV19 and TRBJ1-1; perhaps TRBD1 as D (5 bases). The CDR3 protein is CASSGSARGTEAFF. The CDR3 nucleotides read TGTGCCAGTAGTGGGTCCGCGAGGGGCACTGAAGCTTTCTTT.